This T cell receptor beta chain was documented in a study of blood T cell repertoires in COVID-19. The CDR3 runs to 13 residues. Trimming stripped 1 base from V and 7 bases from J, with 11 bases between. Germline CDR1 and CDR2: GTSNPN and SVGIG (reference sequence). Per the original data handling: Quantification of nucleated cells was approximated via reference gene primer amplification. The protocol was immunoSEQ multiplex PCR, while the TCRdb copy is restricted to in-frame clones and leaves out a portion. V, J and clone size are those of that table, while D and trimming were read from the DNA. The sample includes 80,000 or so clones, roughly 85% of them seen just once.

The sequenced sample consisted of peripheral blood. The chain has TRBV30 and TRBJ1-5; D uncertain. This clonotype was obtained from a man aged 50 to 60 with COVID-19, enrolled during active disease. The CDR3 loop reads CAWSAGTGQPQHF. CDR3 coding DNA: TGTGCCTGGAGTGCAGGAACGGGGCAGCCCCAGCATTTT.